This T cell receptor beta chain was sequenced in a study of glioma-infiltrating T cells. This CDR3 has 15 amino acids. Germline values: CDR1 MGHRA, CDR2 YSYEKL. Germline trimming cut 2 bases from V and 4 bases from J; bases unmatched to any gene: 4. The iRepertoire nested amplicon-rescue multiplex PCR amplified TCR alpha and beta CDR3s from RNA. TCRdb redid the calling of the multiplex PCR reads with MiXCR, one entry per CDR3 protein. The sample has about 380,000 distinct CDR3 sequences; roughly two fifths are singletons. This clonotype was observed a handful of times. The clonotype originates from a human donor with low-grade glioma or glioblastoma, undergoing nonglioma brain surgery, or in good health (not recorded which). Sequenced input: glioma tissue, nonneoplastic brain tissue, or PBMCs (not recorded which). The J gene is TRBJ2-1, the V gene TRBV4-1; the match to TRBD2 covers 8 bases. Here the CDR3 reads CASSQRREEYNEQFF. CDR3 DNA sequence: TGCGCCAGCAGCCAACGGCGGGAGGAGTACAATGAGCAGTTCTTC.